This T cell receptor beta chain was identified in a study of control samples from healthy donors and cancer patients. This CDR3 spans 13 amino acids. Germline V lookup: CDR1 SGHRS, CDR2 YFSETQ. V dropped 2 bases and J dropped 7 bases, with 12 bases sitting between them. Sequencing used immunoSEQ multiplex PCR; TCRdb keeps in-frame clones, though not all of them. The table has some 120,000 clones, about 86% seen once. The chain is built from TRBV5-1 and TRBJ1-2; the D is unclear. This clonotype originated in a man aged 25-45 years in good health. Sequencing was carried out using blood. CDR3 sequence reads: CASSFEGRPGYTF. Here the CDR3 DNA reads TGCGCCAGCAGCTTTGAAGGGAGGCCTGGCTACACCTTC.